These 21 T cell receptor beta chains were sequenced from one sample in a study of graft-versus-host responses after intestinal transplantation. The assay was immunoSEQ multiplex PCR, and TCRdb's table has in-frame clones only and misses some. The profile shows about 120,000 clones, 85% to 95% of them singletons. No antigens are known for them. The sample in question was unstimulated CD4+ T cells sorted from spleen or lymph node cells, obtained before intestinal transplant. The receptors were gathered from a human donor who received an intestinal transplant.

This clone was found once. The chain is built from TRBV11-3 and TRBJ2-1; 10 nucleotides align to TRBD2. The V gene's germline CDR1 is SGHNT and CDR2 YENEEA. The CDR3 contains 17 residues. V lost 5 bases to trimming and J lost 2 bases; unmatched junction nucleotides: 9. CDR3 region: CASSRAEREGPYNEQFF. The DNA of the CDR3 is TGTGCCAGCAGCCGCGCCGAGCGGGAGGGCCCCTACAATGAGCAGTTCTTC.

This chain joins TRBV11-2 and TRBJ2-7; D gene unclear. Germline V gene sequence: CDR1 SGHAT, CDR2 FQNNGV. The V and J ends lost 2 bases and 2 bases respectively, with 13 bases between them. The CDR3 has 15 residues. DNA for the CDR3: TGTGCCAGCAGCTTAAGACGCCATCCCGCCTACGAGCAGTACTTC. Translated: CASSLRRHPAYEQYF.

This clone has just one count. The rearrangement links TRBV2 to TRBJ2-3; D is possibly TRBD2 (6 bases). The CDR3 covers 15 residues. Germline V lookup: CDR1 SNHLY, CDR2 FYNNEI. V lost 3 bases, J lost 2 bases, and 12 bases lay in between. The CDR3 DNA sequence: TGTGCCAGCAGTGACGAGGGACTCCACACAGATACGCAGTATTTT. It translates to CASSDEGLHTDTQYF. Combining the CDR3 with reference TRBV2 and TRBJ2-3 gives the whole variable domain EPEVTQTPSHQVTQMGQEVILRCVPISNHLYFYWYRQILGQKVEFLVSFYNNEISEKSEIFDDQFSVERPDGSNFTLKIRSTKLEDSAMYFCASSDEGLHTDTQYFGPGTRLTVL.

J is TRBJ1-1 and V is TRBV6-1; 7 bases fit TRBD1. The CDR3 contains 19 residues. J gave up 2 bases and V 2 bases, and 17 bases lay outside the gene matches. Germline CDR1 is MNHNS and CDR2 is SASEGT. The CDR3 spells CASSELIVRWTGDNTEAFF. The CDR3 region has the DNA TGTGCCAGCAGTGAATTGATTGTGCGATGGACAGGCGATAACACTGAAGCTTTCTTT.

The chain combines TRBV5-1 with TRBJ2-7; no clear D. Per the germline V gene, CDR1 is SGHRS and CDR2 is YFSETQ. This CDR3 is 13 amino acids long. Trimming took 0 bases from V and 0 from J, leaving 4 bases between them. In DNA, the CDR3 is TGCGCCAGCAGCTTGGACAACTCCTACGAGCAGTACTTC. Translation: CASSLDNSYEQYF.

The rearrangement joins TRBV6-5 to TRBJ2-7; D is ambiguous. Per the germline V gene, CDR1 is MNHEY and CDR2 is SVGAGI. V lost 9 bases and J 7 bases, leaving 25 bases between the germline ends. The CDR3 sequence is 15 residues long. The CDR3 nucleotides read TGTGCCAGTACCCCCGGGTGGGGAAGTGAGAGTGAGCAGTACTTC. Translated, it gives CASTPGWGSESEQYF.

The gene calls are TRBV30 and TRBJ1-2, with 7 bases aligning to TRBD1. The V and J ends lost 0 bases and 6 bases, in that order; junction bases with no gene match: 7. This CDR3 has 14 amino acids. Germline loops: CDR1 GTSNPN, CDR2 SVGIG (reference sequence). The CDR3 sequence is CAWSVLPDRDGYTF. The CDR3 nucleotides are TGTGCCTGGAGTGTACTGCCCGACAGGGATGGCTACACCTTC.

This chain joins TRBV19 and TRBJ2-3; no clear D gene. Trimming left V 6 bases short and J 2 bases short, with 12 bases between. CDR3 length: 14 residues. Germline CDR1 is LNHDA and CDR2 is SQIVND (reference sequence). CDR3 in amino acids: CASSYWANTDTQYF. The DNA for the CDR3 is TGTGCCAGTAGCTATTGGGCTAACACAGATACGCAGTATTTT.

This chain uses TRBV28 with TRBJ2-7, with D tentatively TRBD1 (7 bases). CDR3 size: 17 residues. Trimming stripped 3 bases from V and 3 bases from J, with 21 bases between. Germline V gene lookup returns CDR1 MDHEN and CDR2 SYDVKM. The CDR3 DNA is TGTGCCAGCAGTTTCTCGGGGGACAGCTCAATAAACTACGAGCAGTACTTC. It specifies CASSFSGDSSINYEQYF.

This sequence joins TRBV12-5 and TRBJ2-5; 11 nucleotides agree with TRBD2. This CDR3 spans 18 amino acids. V lost 0 bases, J lost 1 base, and 7 bases stayed unmatched. Per the germline V gene, CDR1 is LGHNT and CDR2 is FRNRAP. This chain's CDR3 is CASGLVLEGTSGQETQYF. The CDR3 bases are TGTGCTAGTGGTTTGGTACTTGAGGGGACTAGCGGCCAAGAGACCCAGTACTTC.

V usage is TRBV2 and J usage is TRBJ2-2, with 10 nucleotides matching TRBD1. From germline, CDR1 is SNHLY and CDR2 FYNNEI. This CDR3 region has 14 residues. V was clipped by 5 bases and J by 7 bases; unmatched bases: 4. The DNA of the CDR3 is TGTGCCAGCAGTCCGACAGGGGGCCACGGGGAGCTGTTTTTT. It is translated as CASSPTGGHGELFF.

The rearrangement links TRBV18 to TRBJ2-5; D is uncertain. Near its end, the DNA agrees better with TRBJ2-7, so the J call may be wrong. CDR3 length: 14 amino acids. Looked up from germline, CDR1 is KGHSH and CDR2 is LQKENI. The CDR3 region has the DNA TGTGCCAGCTCTCCTACCATAAGTTACTACGAGCAGTACTTC. Protein sequence: CASSPTISYYEQYF.

The chain is built from TRBV10-3 and TRBJ2-2, with D perhaps assigned TRBD1 or TRBD2 (6 bases each). Trimming shortened V by 10 bases and J by 0 bases, and 15 bases separated the two germline ends. This CDR3 has 15 amino acids. Looked up from germline, CDR1 is ENHRY and CDR2 is SYGVKD. The CDR3 bases are TGTGCCACCAGATTGGGGGGCCCGAACACCGGGGAGCTGTTTTTT. Protein sequence: CATRLGGPNTGELFF.

This rearrangement joins TRBV6-1 to TRBJ2-7; 7 bases match TRBD2. The CDR3 sequence is 15 residues long. The trim removed 5 bases at V and 0 bases at J, leaving 7 bases unmatched. The V gene's germline CDR1 is MNHNS and CDR2 SASEGT. As DNA, the CDR3 is TGTGCCAGCAGTCTACTAGCGTTGAGCTCCTACGAGCAGTACTTC. The encoded protein is CASSLLALSSYEQYF.

The chain combines TRBV6-5 with TRBJ1-1, with D possibly being TRBD1 (6 bases). CDR1 is MNHEY, CDR2 SVGAGI, per germline. V gave up 3 bases and J gave up 4 bases, with 9 bases separating them. There are 13 residues in the CDR3. In nucleotides, the CDR3 is TGTGCCAGCAGTTATGAGGGGGGCACTGAAGCTTTCTTT. As protein: CASSYEGGTEAFF.

The chain joins TRBV6-5 to TRBJ2-7; perhaps D is TRBD1 or TRBD2 (6 bases each). Germline CDR1 is MNHEY and CDR2 is SVGAGI. The CDR3 is made up of 14 amino acids. V dropped 8 bases and J dropped 7 bases, with 21 bases sitting between them. The chain's CDR3 is CASWGADRPREQYF. In nucleotides, the CDR3 is TGTGCCAGCTGGGGGGCGGACAGACCTCGGGAGCAGTACTTC.

The J gene is TRBJ2-1, the V gene TRBV7-9; D not certain. The CDR3 has 13 amino acids. Trimming took 2 bases from V and 9 from J, leaving 11 bases between them. CDR1 and CDR2 (germline): SEHNR, FQNEAQ (reference sequence). CDR3 coding DNA: TGTGCCAGCAGCTTAAGGGTAGGACCTGAGCAGTTCTTC. Translation: CASSLRVGPEQFF. Using reference TRBV7-9 and TRBJ2-1 for the parts outside the CDR3, the full variable domain is DTGVSQNPRHKITKRGQNVTFRCDPISEHNRLYWYRQTLGQGPEFLTYFQNEAQLEKSRLLSDRFSAERPKGSFSTLEIQRTEQGDSAMYLCASSLRVGPEQFFGPGTRLTVL.

The rearrangement joins TRBV5-6 to TRBJ2-6; D gene unclear. The V end was cut by 6 bases, the J end by 2 bases, with 6 bases between. The CDR3 runs 13 residues. Looked up from germline, CDR1 is SGHDT and CDR2 is YYEEEE. CDR3 sequence reads: CASNRPGANVLTF. CDR3 in DNA: TGTGCCAGCAACCGACCTGGGGCCAACGTCCTGACTTTC.

This chain links TRBV5-1 with TRBJ2-5; no firm D call. The germline gives CDR1 SGHRS, CDR2 YFSETQ. V shed 0 bases and J shed 1 base, with 10 bases lying between them. The CDR3 covers 15 residues. CDR3 region: CASSLVSVRQETQYF. In DNA, the CDR3 is TGCGCCAGCAGCTTGGTATCGGTACGCCAAGAGACCCAGTACTTC.

The rearrangement links TRBV2 to TRBJ2-5, with no clear D. V lost 8 bases, J lost 1 base, and 11 bases lay in between. The germline V gene has CDR1 SNHLY and CDR2 FYNNEI. The CDR3 sequence is 13 residues long. CDR3 coding DNA: TGTGCCAGCTTGCGCAGGATCCAAGAGACCCAGTACTTC. Amino acid sequence: CASLRRIQETQYF.

The rearrangement joins TRBV6-6 to TRBJ1-5, with D tentatively TRBD1 (5 bases). This CDR3 is built from 15 residues. Germline CDR1 MNHNY, CDR2 SVGAGI (reference sequence). Trimming stripped 6 bases from V and 2 bases from J, with 14 bases between. The CDR3 DNA follows: TGTGCCAGCAGAGACCCGGGGGGAGGCAATCAGCCCCAGCATTTT. Encoded protein: CASRDPGGGNQPQHF.